A single sample gave rise to the 5 T cell receptor beta chains below, sequenced in a study of blood T cell repertoires in COVID-19. TCRdb's copy holds only in-frame clones and misses some; the assay was immunoSEQ multiplex PCR. Of about 120,000 clones listed, about four fifths are singletons. The source material was peripheral blood. The receptors come from a man between 60 and 75 years old with acute or convalescent COVID-19.

This clone was recorded a few times. The identical CDR3 is also encoded by other nucleotide sequences in the sample. The CDR3 coding sequence is TGTGCCAGCTCACCTACAGGGGCTGTGCAGCCCCAGCATTTT. It codes for CASSPTGAVQPQHF. The gene calls are TRBV18 and TRBJ1-5; TRBD1 matches at 7 bases. Germline CDR1 KGHSH, CDR2 LQKENI. This CDR3 comprises 14 residues. V lost 3 bases, J lost 7 bases, and 6 bases stayed unmatched.

V gene TRBV2 combines with J gene TRBJ2-1; 8 bases fit TRBD2. J lost 7 bases, V lost 5 bases, and 10 bases had no gene match. The CDR3 has 15 amino acids. Germline V gene data show CDR1 as SNHLY and CDR2 as FYNNEI. CDR3 nucleotide sequence: TGTGCCAGCAGTTTTAGAGGACTAGCTGAGAATGAGCAGTTCTTC. Its protein is CASSFRGLAENEQFF.

This clone occurred many times. This chain joins TRBV19 and TRBJ2-1, with unresolved D. The CDR3 covers 13 residues. V was pared by 4 bases and J by 4 bases, with 8 bases between. CDR1 and CDR2 from the germline V gene are LNHDA and SQIVND (reference sequence). CDR3 region: CASSTQLYNEQFF. In DNA form, the CDR3 reads TGTGCCAGTAGTACGCAACTATACAATGAGCAGTTCTTC.

On this clone: Compared with germline, one end of the junction differs, possibly owing to a read error. This rearrangement joins TRBV7-2 to TRBJ1-2; no firm D call. This CDR3 is 11 amino acids long. Germline loops: CDR1 SGHTA, CDR2 FQGNSA. CDR3 DNA sequence: TGTGCCAGCAGCTTAGCTTCGAGCCTTCCCTTC. Its protein is CASSLASSLPF.

The chain joins TRBV3-1 (or the pseudogene TRBV3-2) to TRBJ2-7; a possible D gene is TRBD2 (5 bases). Trimming stripped 3 bases from V and 6 bases from J, with 12 bases between. CDR1 and CDR2 from the germline V gene are LGHDT and YNNKEL (reference sequence). CDR3 length: 13 residues. CDR3 nucleotides: TGTGCCAGCAGCCAGAGCCGGGATACCGAGCAGTACTTC. Encoded protein: CASSQSRDTEQYF.